The rows below give T cell receptor beta chains drawn from one sample of a study of CD8 T cells in ankylosing spondylitis. MiXCR was run by TCRdb on the 5' RACE reads, yielding one entry per CDR3 protein. The data contain 250,000 to 300,000 distinct CDR3 sequences, roughly 20% of them singletons. The sequenced material came from blood, either unsorted or a sorted T cell fraction (not recorded which). These receptors were obtained from a male donor with ankylosing spondylitis or in good health (not recorded which). The CDR3 runs from the conserved cysteine through the conserved F or W. D genes are given only for firm matches. Clone size is given for some rows only: seen once, a few or many times, or a class if the clone is expanded.

j_call,d_call,v_call,clone_size,cdr3_aa,cdr3_nt
TRBJ2-1,TRBD2,TRBV5-1,many,CASSPRVAGSSYNEQFF,TGCGCCAGCAGCCCGAGGGTAGCGGGGAGCTCCTACAATGAGCAGTTCTTC
TRBJ1-1,.,TRBV5-1,many,CASSLGQQNTEAFF,TGTGCCAGCAGCCTCGGACAGCAGAACACTGAAGCTTTCTTT
TRBJ1-4,TRBD1,TRBV29-1,.,CSVAAQGSEKLFF,TGCAGCGTTGCTGCACAGGGGTCGGAAAAACTGTTTTTT
TRBJ1-1,.,TRBV18,many,CASSISPEGTEAFF,TGTGCCAGCTCAATATCGCCCGAGGGCACTGAAGCTTTCTTT
TRBJ1-1,.,TRBV5-1,.,CASSVTMNTEAFF,TGCGCCAGCTCGGTGACCATGAACACTGAAGCTTTCTTT
TRBJ1-2,.,TRBV29-1,.,CSVVAGDIYDGYTF,TGCAGCGTTGTCGCGGGGGATATTTATGATGGCTACACCTTC
TRBJ2-5,.,TRBV12-3/TRBV12-4,.,CASSFGQKETQYF,TGTGCCAGCAGTTTTGGGCAGAAAGAGACCCAGTACTTC
TRBJ1-6,.,TRBV27,few,CASSFVGDSPLHF,TGTGCCAGCAGTTTCGTCGGTGATTCACCCCTCCACTTT
TRBJ1-1,.,TRBV29-1,few,CSVERSQAPFF,TGCAGCGTTGAGCGATCGCAGGCCCCTTTCTTT
TRBJ2-1,.,TRBV24-1,few,CATSEPGQPRVHEQFF,TGTGCCACCAGTGAGCCCGGACAGCCCAGGGTCCATGAGCAGTTCTTC
TRBJ2-3,.,TRBV20-1,few,CSAKGAYPDTQYF,TGCAGTGCTAAAGGAGCGTACCCAGATACGCAGTATTTT
TRBJ2-3,TRBD2,TRBV20-1,few,CSARVGGPTDTQYF,TGCAGTGCTAGAGTGGGAGGGCCGACAGATACGCAGTATTTT
TRBJ2-1,.,TRBV20-1,.,CSAIEGSSYNEQFF,TGCAGTGCTATAGAGGGTAGCTCCTACAATGAGCAGTTCTTC
TRBJ2-3,.,TRBV20-1,many,CSARAGSTDTQYF,TGCAGTGCTAGGGCAGGGAGCACAGATACGCAGTATTTT
TRBJ1-6,TRBD1,TRBV10-3,few,CAISVEGGVLWGSLHF,TGTGCCATCAGCGTTGAAGGGGGCGTTCTGTGGGGATCCCTCCACTTT
TRBJ2-5,.,TRBV24-1,few,CATSEGQKSQETQYF,TGTGCCACCAGTGAAGGACAGAAATCCCAAGAGACCCAGTACTTC
TRBJ2-1,TRBD2,TRBV5-1,few,CASSLGAGGPGNEQFF,TGCGCCAGCAGCTTGGGCGCGGGAGGGCCGGGTAATGAGCAGTTCTTC
TRBJ2-5,TRBD1,TRBV2,few,CASSAWTGGAETQYF,TGTGCCAGCAGTGCATGGACAGGGGGCGCGGAGACCCAGTACTTC
TRBJ1-1,.,TRBV20-1,many,CSASPPGNTEAFF,TGCAGTGCTAGCCCGCCGGGGAACACTGAAGCTTTCTTT
TRBJ2-1,TRBD2,TRBV20-1,.,CSASSSGRAGGEQFF,TGCAGTGCTAGTTCTAGCGGGAGGGCCGGGGGTGAGCAGTTCTTC
TRBJ1-6,.,TRBV15,.,CATSRDEVIGSPLHF,TGTGCCACCAGCAGAGATGAAGTAATCGGTTCACCCCTCCACTTT
TRBJ2-1,.,TRBV20-1,.,CSAFPGGSGEQFF,TGCAGTGCTTTCCCTGGAGGGTCCGGTGAGCAGTTCTTC
TRBJ1-1,.,TRBV9,.,CASSVVGGAQGHTEAFF,TGTGCCAGCAGCGTAGTTGGGGGGGCACAGGGACACACTGAAGCTTTCTTT